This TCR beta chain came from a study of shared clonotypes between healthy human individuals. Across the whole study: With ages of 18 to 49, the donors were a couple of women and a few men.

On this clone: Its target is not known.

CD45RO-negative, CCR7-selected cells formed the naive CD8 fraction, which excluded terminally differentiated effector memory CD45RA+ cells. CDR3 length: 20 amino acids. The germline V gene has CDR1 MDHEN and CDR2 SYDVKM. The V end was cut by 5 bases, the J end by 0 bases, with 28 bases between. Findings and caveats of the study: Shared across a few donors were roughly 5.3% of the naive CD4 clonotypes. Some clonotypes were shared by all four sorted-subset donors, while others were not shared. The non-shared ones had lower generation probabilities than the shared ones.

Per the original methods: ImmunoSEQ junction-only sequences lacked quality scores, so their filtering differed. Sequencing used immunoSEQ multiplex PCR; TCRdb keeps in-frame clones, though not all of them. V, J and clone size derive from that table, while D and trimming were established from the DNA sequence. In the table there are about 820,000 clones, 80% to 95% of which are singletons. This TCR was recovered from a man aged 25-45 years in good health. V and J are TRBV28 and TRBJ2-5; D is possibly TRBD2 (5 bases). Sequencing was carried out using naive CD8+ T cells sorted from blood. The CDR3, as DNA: TGTGCCAGCAGTGAAGGGCGGGTAAACAAAGAGGGATCGTACCAAGAGACCCAGTACTTC. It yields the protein CASSEGRVNKEGSYQETQYF.